Presented here are 20 T cell receptor beta chains from one specimen sequenced in a study of T cells after yellow fever vaccination. Via MiXCR, TCRdb re-called the 5' RACE reads, giving one row per CDR3 protein. The table has about 330,000 distinct CDR3 sequences, roughly 8% seen once; the top ten hold approximately 15%. The starting material was PBMCs, obtained roughly seven weeks after the first yellow fever vaccination. The receptors come from a man aged 18 to 29 who received the YFV17D yellow fever vaccine.

The V and J genes are TRBV5-4 and TRBJ2-1; 8 bases map to TRBD1. Germline V gives CDR1 SGHNT, CDR2 YYREEE (reference sequence). J gave up 4 bases and V 4 bases, and 10 bases lay outside the gene matches. This CDR3 is 16 amino acids long. The CDR3 DNA follows: TGTGCCAGCAGCCCCGGACAGGGCGCAATTTACAATGAGCAGTTCTTC. It is translated as CASSPGQGAIYNEQFF.

This rearrangement joins TRBV7-9 to TRBJ1-2; 7 positions match TRBD1. The ends lost 5 bases at V and 6 bases at J; junction bases unmatched: 12. Germline assignment: CDR1 SEHNR and CDR2 FQNEAQ (reference sequence). This CDR3 has 15 amino acids. The CDR3 here is CASSRQGGWEDGYTF. The DNA for the CDR3 is TGTGCCAGCAGCCGACAGGGCGGGTGGGAAGATGGCTACACCTTC.

Only a few counts were recorded for this clonotype. The V and J genes are TRBV11-2 and TRBJ1-5; 9 bases align to TRBD1. The germline V gene has CDR1 SGHAT and CDR2 FQNNGV. The length of the CDR3 is 15 residues. V lost 5 bases and J lost 6; bases outside the gene matches: 8. CDR3 nucleotide sequence: TGTGCCAGCAGCCCCGGACAGGGGAGGACTCAGCCCCAGCATTTT. Encoded protein: CASSPGQGRTQPQHF.

This clonotype was counted ten times or more. V gene TRBV5-1 combines with J gene TRBJ2-2; TRBD2 matches at 13 bases. Losses at the gene ends were 3 bases for V and 0 bases for J; bases not matched to a gene: 5. CDR1 is SGHRS, CDR2 YFSETQ, per germline. This CDR3 region has 18 residues. The CDR3 loop is CASSSTSGGTSNTGELFF. As DNA, the CDR3 is TGCGCCAGCAGCTCGACTAGCGGGGGGACCTCGAACACCGGGGAGCTGTTTTTT.

In this sample, this clonotype turned up many times. The chain has TRBV5-4 and TRBJ1-6; maybe TRBD1 (5 bases). Germline CDR1 is SGHNT and CDR2 is YYREEE (reference sequence). Deletions cut 3 bases from V and 3 bases from J, with 13 bases between. The CDR3 spans 16 residues. The CDR3 here is CASSSSSGGYNSPLHF. The DNA for the CDR3 is TGTGCCAGCAGCTCAAGTAGCGGGGGCTATAATTCACCCCTCCACTTT.

In this sample, this clonotype turned up a few times. The chain joins TRBV20-1 to TRBJ1-4; D unresolved. Germline loops: CDR1 DFQATT, CDR2 SNEGSKA (reference sequence). Between the trimmed V and J ends, which lost 5 bases and 11 bases, there was a span of 12 bases. This CDR3 has 11 amino acids. The chain's CDR3 is CSAGRTGKLFF. The CDR3 DNA follows: TGCAGTGCTGGAAGGACGGGCAAACTGTTTTTT.

CDR3 nucleotide sequence: TGTGCCAGCAGGACAGGGGGGAACACCGGGGAGCTGTTTTTT. It specifies CASRTGGNTGELFF. The V call is TRBV12-3 or TRBV12-4, the J call TRBJ2-2; 9 bases are a match to TRBD1. Trimming took 6 bases from V and 1 from J; bases not matched to a gene: 0. This CDR3 is built from 14 residues.

V and J are TRBV10-3 and TRBJ2-1; TRBD2 matches 7 bases. Trimming removed 10 bases from V and 6 bases from J; junction bases left unmatched: 12. This CDR3 comprises 14 residues. CDR1 and CDR2 (germline): ENHRY, SYGVKD. The CDR3 is CATQRGGGPNEQFF. The CDR3 bases are TGTGCCACCCAACGGGGCGGGGGTCCCAATGAGCAGTTCTTC.

The V call is TRBV3-1, the J call TRBJ1-2, with D perhaps matching TRBD1 (5 bases). Germline V gene sequence: CDR1 LGHDT, CDR2 YNNKEL (reference sequence). Trimming took off 0 bases at V and 4 bases at J, with 9 bases between the two ends. The CDR3 spans 14 residues. CDR3 in amino acids: CASSQDSGGYGYTF. The CDR3 DNA reads TGTGCCAGCAGCCAAGATTCCGGGGGCTATGGCTACACCTTC.

The chain employs TRBV28 and TRBJ1-6; D uncertain. With 7 bases removed from V and 9 bases from J, the gap between germline ends came to 13 bases. This CDR3 region has 13 residues. CDR1 is MDHEN, CDR2 SYDVKM, per germline. The CDR3 DNA reads TGTGCCAGCACCTCTGTGCGTGTTTCACCCCTCCACTTT. Protein: CASTSVRVSPLHF.

In this sample, this clonotype turned up a few times. The chain is built from TRBV4-3 and TRBJ2-1; TRBD2 agrees at 7 bases. The CDR3 covers 13 residues. The germline CDR1 and CDR2 sequences are LGHNA and YSLEER. V dropped 3 bases and J dropped 8; count of bases not matched to a gene: 4. The CDR3 coding sequence is TGCGCCAGCAGCCAGGGCGGGGGTGATGAGCAGTTCTTC. Its protein product is CASSQGGGDEQFF.

This clonotype was recorded a few times. The chain couples TRBV6-2 or TRBV6-3 to TRBJ2-7, with 12 bases matching TRBD2. CDR1 is MNHEY and CDR2 is SVGEGT in the germline V gene. V dropped 5 bases and J dropped 4; count of bases not matched to a gene: 9. The CDR3 length is 16 residues. CDR3 sequence reads: CASSERGLAGPYEQYF. The DNA for the CDR3 is TGTGCCAGCAGTGAGCGGGGACTAGCGGGCCCATACGAGCAGTACTTC.

J is TRBJ2-7 and V is TRBV5-1; TRBD2 agrees at 8 bases. The V and J ends lost 4 bases and 2 bases, in that order; junction bases with no gene match: 8. The CDR3 is made up of 15 amino acids. The V gene's germline CDR1 is SGHRS and CDR2 YFSETQ. The CDR3 nucleotides are TGCGCCAGCAGCCACGGGACTAGTTTCGCCTACGAGCAGTACTTC. Its translation is CASSHGTSFAYEQYF.

This clonotype was seen only a few times. The V and J genes are TRBV7-3 and TRBJ2-1, with D possibly being TRBD2 (6 bases). The V and J ends lost 8 bases and 7 bases respectively, with 18 bases between them. This CDR3 contains 14 residues. The germline V gene has CDR1 SGHTA and CDR2 FQGTGA. CDR3 protein: CASGPGGWINEQFF. The CDR3 coding sequence is TGTGCCAGCGGTCCCGGGGGATGGATAAATGAGCAGTTCTTC.

This chain uses TRBV18 with TRBJ1-2, with D unclear. Germline CDR1 reads KGHSH; CDR2 reads LQKENI. V lost 2 bases and J lost 3, with 7 bases in between. The CDR3 length is 13 residues. The CDR3 region is CASSPRGYYGYTF. CDR3 sequence (DNA): TGTGCCAGCTCACCAAGAGGATACTATGGCTACACCTTC.

The table lists this clonotype with a few counts. The rearrangement joins TRBV4-2 to TRBJ1-6, with 7 positions matching TRBD1. CDR3 length: 16 residues. V shed 1 base and J 7 bases; nucleotides not matched to a gene: 7. Germline-derived CDR1 and CDR2 are LGHNA and YNFKEQ. CDR3 protein: CASSQVSGQINSPLHF. For the CDR3, the DNA is TGTGCCAGCAGCCAAGTTTCGGGACAGATAAATTCACCCCTCCACTTT.

This clonotype came up a few times. V gene TRBV6-5 combines with J gene TRBJ2-5, with TRBD2 matching over 15 bases. Germline V lookup: CDR1 MNHEY, CDR2 SVGAGI. This CDR3 has 19 residues. The junction had 9 bases not matched to a gene; V was cut back by 0 bases and J by 4 bases. The CDR3 here is CASSYSTGTSGGLRETQYF. CDR3 bases: TGTGCCAGCAGTTACTCGACCGGGACTAGCGGGGGGCTGAGAGAGACCCAGTACTTC.

This clonotype has at least ten counts. The rearrangement links TRBV5-1 to TRBJ2-3; D is perhaps TRBD2 (6 bases). There are 14 residues in the CDR3. The V end was cut by 2 bases, the J end by 2 bases, with 9 bases between. In germline, CDR1 is SGHRS, CDR2 YFSETQ. This chain's CDR3 is CASSLGGATDTQYF. CDR3 sequence (DNA): TGCGCCAGCAGCTTAGGAGGGGCCACAGATACGCAGTATTTT.

The chain combines TRBV7-2 with TRBJ1-2; 9 bases line up with TRBD1. Losses at the gene ends were 5 bases for V and 7 bases for J; bases not matched to a gene: 8. CDR3 size: 14 residues. Germline lookup yields CDR1 SGHTA and CDR2 FQGNSA. The CDR3 DNA reads TGTGCCAGCAGCCGTCAAACAGGGGGCAGTGGCTACACCTTC. Translated, it gives CASSRQTGGSGYTF.

This clonotype was counted many times. The genes are TRBV7-6 and TRBJ2-3; possibly TRBD2 for D (6 bases). The CDR3 loop spans 15 amino acids. Per the germline V gene, CDR1 is SGHVS and CDR2 is FNYEAQ. Trimming took 1 base from V and 3 from J, leaving 11 bases between them. The CDR3 bases are TGTGCCAGCAGCTTAGTTACTAGCCGAACAGATACGCAGTATTTT. Translation: CASSLVTSRTDTQYF.